The 5 T cell receptor beta chains listed next were all sequenced from one sample in a study of blood T cell repertoires in COVID-19. Profiled with immunoSEQ multiplex PCR; TCRdb holds only in-frame clones, not every one. The sample consists of fewer than 250,000 clones, more than 80% of them appearing once. Specimen: peripheral blood. The receptors come from a man aged 25-45 years with COVID-19, enrolled during active disease.

The gene calls are TRBV27 and TRBJ2-4; 7 nucleotides match TRBD1. The germline gives CDR1 MNHEY, CDR2 SMNVEV (reference sequence). CDR3 length: 14 residues. V was clipped by 5 bases and J by 8 bases; unmatched bases: 9. This chain's CDR3 is CASSINRGMDIQYF. The CDR3 coding sequence is TGTGCCAGCAGTATAAACAGGGGAATGGACATTCAGTACTTC.

Written as DNA, the CDR3 is TGTGCCAGCAGTTTTGGGTCAGGATTGACCTATAATTCACCCCTCCACTTT. It translates to CASSFGSGLTYNSPLHF. J is TRBJ1-6 and V is TRBV28; D is undetermined. Between the trimmed V and J ends, which lost 3 bases and 2 bases, there was a span of 14 bases. Per germline, CDR1 MDHEN and CDR2 SYDVKM. The CDR3 covers 17 residues.

There are a few counts of this clone. The rearrangement joins TRBV5-1 to TRBJ2-1; 7 nucleotides align to TRBD1. The CDR3 loop spans 14 amino acids. Germline V gene data show CDR1 as SGHRS and CDR2 as YFSETQ. The junction had 3 bases not matched to a gene; V was cut back by 0 bases and J by 6 bases. CDR3: CASSLEGTVNEQFF. In DNA form, the CDR3 reads TGCGCCAGCAGCTTGGAGGGGACAGTCAATGAGCAGTTCTTC.

The chain uses TRBV7-2 and TRBJ2-7, with D perhaps TRBD2 (6 bases). There are 15 residues in the CDR3. Germline CDR1 reads SGHTA; CDR2 reads FQGNSA. V lost 2 bases to trimming and J lost 4 bases, with 15 bases between them. CDR3: CASSLQGGDNYEQYF. The CDR3 nucleotides are TGTGCCAGCAGCTTACAGGGAGGCGATAATTACGAGCAGTACTTC.

This chain joins TRBV28 and TRBJ1-2, with a tentative D call TRBD1 (5 bases). This CDR3 has 14 residues. V lost 3 bases and J 4 bases, leaving 12 bases between the germline ends. Per the germline V gene, CDR1 is MDHEN and CDR2 is SYDVKM. The CDR3 nucleotides are TGTGCCAGCAGTTTCCAGGGTTTATTCTATGGCTACACCTTC. Translation: CASSFQGLFYGYTF.